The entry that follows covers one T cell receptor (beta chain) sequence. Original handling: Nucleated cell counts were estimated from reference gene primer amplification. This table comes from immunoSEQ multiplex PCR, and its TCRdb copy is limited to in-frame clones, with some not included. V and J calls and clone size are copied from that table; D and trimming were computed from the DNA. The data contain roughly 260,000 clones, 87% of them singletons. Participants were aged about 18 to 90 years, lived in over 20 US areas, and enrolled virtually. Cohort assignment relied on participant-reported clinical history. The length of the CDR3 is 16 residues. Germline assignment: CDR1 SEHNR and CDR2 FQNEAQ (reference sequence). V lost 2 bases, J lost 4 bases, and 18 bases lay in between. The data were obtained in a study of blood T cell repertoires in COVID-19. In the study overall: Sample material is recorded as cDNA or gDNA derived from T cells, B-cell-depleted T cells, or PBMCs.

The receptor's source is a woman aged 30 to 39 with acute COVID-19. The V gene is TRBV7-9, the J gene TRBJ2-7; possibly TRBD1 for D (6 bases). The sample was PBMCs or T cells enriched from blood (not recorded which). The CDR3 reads CASSLSPGTSMYEQYF. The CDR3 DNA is TGTGCCAGCAGCTTAAGTCCCGGGACATCCATGTACGAGCAGTACTTC. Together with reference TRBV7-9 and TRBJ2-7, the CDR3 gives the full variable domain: DTGVSQNPRHKITKRGQNVTFRCDPISEHNRLYWYRQTLGQGPEFLTYFQNEAQLEKSRLLSDRFSAERPKGSFSTLEIQRTEQGDSAMYLCASSLSPGTSMYEQYFGPGTRLTVT.